These 26 T cell receptor beta chains were sequenced from one sample in a study of blood T cells in healthy people across ages. A second PCR of about 7 to 12 cycles used a sample-barcoded 5' primer and a J-beta primer mix. TCRdb analysed the 5' RACE reads with MiXCR anew, one entry per CDR3 protein. The table lists about 1.6 million distinct CDR3 sequences, around 35% of them singletons. The specimen sequenced was blood. The receptor set was obtained from a woman aged 25 to 39 in good health.

The gene calls are TRBV6-5 and TRBJ2-6, with TRBD1 as a possible D gene (5 bases). Trimming left V 6 bases short and J 1 base short, with 10 bases between. The CDR3 runs 15 residues. In germline, CDR1 is MNHEY, CDR2 SVGAGI. The CDR3 reads CASRDRVSGANVLTF. CDR3 sequence (DNA): TGTGCCAGCAGAGACAGAGTATCTGGGGCCAACGTCCTGACTTTC.

The chain employs TRBV2 and TRBJ2-7; D may match TRBD1 or TRBD2 (6 bases each). The germline gives CDR1 SNHLY, CDR2 FYNNEI. This CDR3 has 16 residues. V was trimmed by 7 bases and J by 5 bases, leaving 24 bases between them. The CDR3 is CASTRGPPGRVHEQYF. The CDR3 DNA is TGTGCCAGCACTCGGGGGCCCCCGGGCAGGGTCCACGAGCAGTACTTC.

This clonotype was seen ten or more times. This chain uses TRBV10-3 with TRBJ2-5; D is perhaps TRBD1 (5 bases). CDR3 length equals 15 residues. V was pared by 2 bases and J by 4 bases, with 14 bases between. Germline CDR1 is ENHRY and CDR2 is SYGVKD. The CDR3 bases are TGTGCCATCAGTGAGCCAACAGGCTCAAGAGAGACCCAGTACTTC. This encodes CAISEPTGSRETQYF.

The J gene is TRBJ2-1, the V gene TRBV6-1; the match to TRBD2 covers 8 bases. Germline V gene data show CDR1 as MNHNS and CDR2 as SASEGT. V lost 4 bases to trimming and J lost 7 bases; unmatched junction nucleotides: 9. This CDR3 contains 15 residues. CDR3 residues: CASSAGLTGGNEQFF. The DNA for the CDR3 is TGTGCCAGCAGTGCGGGACTAACGGGGGGGAATGAGCAGTTCTTC.

The table lists this clonotype with many counts. The genes are TRBV20-1 and TRBJ2-7, with 7 bases identical to TRBD1. Trimming at V came to 1 base and at J to 4 bases, leaving 4 bases not matched to a gene. The CDR3 has 13 residues. Germline V gene data show CDR1 as DFQATT and CDR2 as SNEGSKA (reference sequence). The CDR3 bases are TGCAGTGCTAGAGGACAGGGACGTTACGAGCAGTACTTC. Translating it yields CSARGQGRYEQYF.

The CDR3, as DNA: TGTGCCAGCTCATGGCAGACAAGCACAGATACGCAGTATTTT. Translating it yields CASSWQTSTDTQYF. The chain combines TRBV18 with TRBJ2-3; D uncertain. In germline, CDR1 is KGHSH, CDR2 LQKENI. This CDR3 has 14 amino acids. V was pared by 5 bases and J by 0 bases, with 9 bases between.

The chain links TRBV29-1 to TRBJ2-1; a weak D match, TRBD1 (5 bases). The V gene's germline CDR1 is SQVTM and CDR2 ANQGSEA. V lost 6 bases and J lost 1, with 16 bases in between. This CDR3 comprises 15 residues. DNA for the CDR3: TGCAGCGTGCCGGGCTTTGGGGCGTCCTACAATGAGCAGTTCTTC. Translating gives CSVPGFGASYNEQFF.

This clonotype was picked up one time. The V and J genes are TRBV29-1 and TRBJ2-5; TRBD2 might be the D (6 bases). The germline gives CDR1 SQVTM, CDR2 ANQGSEA. The CDR3 extends over 14 amino acids. Between the trimmed V and J ends, which lost 5 bases and 2 bases, there was a span of 15 bases. The chain's CDR3 is CSVFPWEDQETQYF. The CDR3, as DNA: TGCAGCGTTTTTCCCTGGGAGGATCAAGAGACCCAGTACTTC.

V gene TRBV18 combines with J gene TRBJ2-4; D remains unclear. The DNA end favors TRBJ2-7, so the J call may be wrong. Germline V gene data show CDR1 as KGHSH and CDR2 as LQKENI. This CDR3 is built from 14 residues. CDR3 sequence reads: CASSPPRRDYEQYF. CDR3 bases: TGTGCCAGCTCACCACCGAGGCGCGATTACGAGCAGTACTTC.

The rearrangement uses TRBV3-1 and TRBJ2-3; maybe TRBD1 (5 bases). In germline, CDR1 is LGHDT, CDR2 YNNKEL (reference sequence). CDR3 length: 13 amino acids. V lost 5 bases, J lost 2 bases, and 8 bases lay in between. The CDR3 bases are TGTGCCAGCAGCGCGACAGACACAGATACGCAGTATTTT. Translating gives CASSATDTDTQYF.

The chain couples TRBV15 to TRBJ1-6; 9 bases line up with TRBD1. CDR1 and CDR2 (germline): LNHNV, YYDKDF (reference sequence). This CDR3 is 20 amino acids long. V lost 0 bases and J lost 0; bases outside the gene matches: 9. The CDR3, as DNA: TGTGCCACCAGCAGAGATAGTGCTGGACAGGGGCTCTCCTATAATTCACCCCTCCACTTT. Protein product: CATSRDSAGQGLSYNSPLHF.

The V and J genes are TRBV3-1 and TRBJ2-7, with TRBD1 as a possible D gene (6 bases). V dropped 5 bases and J dropped 7 bases, with 15 bases sitting between them. The germline V gene has CDR1 LGHDT and CDR2 YNNKEL (reference sequence). This CDR3 is built from 13 residues. Here the CDR3 DNA reads TGTGCCAGCAGCAACGGACAGCCGAATGAGCAGTACTTC. Protein product: CASSNGQPNEQYF.

The rearrangement joins TRBV12-3 or TRBV12-4 to TRBJ2-7; 7 bases are a match to TRBD2. The V and J ends lost 6 bases and 4 bases, in that order; junction bases with no gene match: 9. CDR3 length equals 14 residues. This chain's CDR3 is CASSPGDSGYEQYF. CDR3 in DNA: TGTGCCAGCAGCCCTGGCGATAGCGGGTACGAGCAGTACTTC.

The chain is built from TRBV20-1 and TRBJ1-1; 9 bases line up with TRBD1. Trimming removed 5 bases from V and 5 bases from J; junction bases left unmatched: 6. The CDR3 contains 13 residues. Germline values: CDR1 DFQATT, CDR2 SNEGSKA (reference sequence). CDR3 coding DNA: TGCAGTGCTGATACCGGGACAGGGACTGAAGCTTTCTTT. As protein: CSADTGTGTEAFF.

The rearrangement uses TRBV3-1 and TRBJ1-2; D is perhaps TRBD1 (5 bases). V lost 7 bases and J lost 2, with 11 bases in between. Germline assignment: CDR1 LGHDT and CDR2 YNNKEL (reference sequence). This CDR3 spans 13 amino acids. As DNA, the CDR3 is TGTGCCAGCAACCTACGGGGCAACTATGGCTACACCTTC. Translating gives CASNLRGNYGYTF.

This clonotype was seen a few times. The V and J genes are TRBV7-9 and TRBJ1-1; no reliable D call. CDR3 length: 16 amino acids. The V and J ends lost 0 bases and 0 bases respectively, with 11 bases between them. Per the germline V gene, CDR1 is SEHNR and CDR2 is FQNEAQ (reference sequence). The CDR3 sequence: CASSLAWGSMNTEAFF. CDR3 DNA: TGTGCCAGCAGCTTAGCGTGGGGAAGCATGAACACTGAAGCTTTCTTT. Full variable domain (outside the CDR3, taken from reference TRBV7-9 and TRBJ1-1): DTGVSQNPRHKITKRGQNVTFRCDPISEHNRLYWYRQTLGQGPEFLTYFQNEAQLEKSRLLSDRFSAERPKGSFSTLEIQRTEQGDSAMYLCASSLAWGSMNTEAFFGQGTRLTVV.

Of note for this clonotype: One end of the junction is discordant with germline, which a read error may explain. The rearrangement uses TRBV7-3 and TRBJ1-2; 8 bases fit TRBD1. The V gene's germline CDR1 is SGHTA and CDR2 FQGTGA. This CDR3 region has 16 residues. The CDR3 sequence: CASSLFRGQAFYGYTF. The CDR3 bases are TGTGCCAGCAGCCTATTCCGGGGACAGGCCTTCTATGGATACACCTTC.

Only a few counts were recorded for this clonotype. The V gene is TRBV15, the J gene TRBJ2-1, with D possibly TRBD2 on 6 matching bases. CDR1 and CDR2 from the germline V gene are LNHNV and YYDKDF (reference sequence). CDR3 length: 14 amino acids. Trimming removed 0 bases from V and 6 bases from J, with 9 bases in between. The CDR3 sequence: CATSRDVSGNEQFF. The CDR3 nucleotides read TGTGCCACCAGCAGAGATGTTAGCGGCAATGAGCAGTTCTTC. The whole variable domain, remainder taken from reference TRBV15 and TRBJ2-1, is DAMVIQNPRYQVTQFGKPVTLSCSQTLNHNVMYWYQQKSSQAPKLLFHYYDKDFNNEADTPDNFQSRRPNTSFCFLDIRSPGLGDTAMYLCATSRDVSGNEQFFGPGTRLTVL.

This clonotype was observed at least ten times. The rearrangement joins TRBV3-1 to TRBJ1-2; D is unresolved. CDR1 is LGHDT, CDR2 YNNKEL, per germline (reference sequence). This CDR3 has 12 residues. V was pared by 1 base and J by 7 bases, with 7 bases between. The DNA of the CDR3 is TGTGCCAGCAGCCAAGCCCGAGGTGGCTACACCTTC. It is translated as CASSQARGGYTF.

The table lists this clonotype with a few counts. The J gene is TRBJ1-5, the V gene TRBV6-1; 8 bases match TRBD1. After removal of 4 bases from V and 4 bases from J, the junction contained 3 bases not matched to a gene. In germline, CDR1 is MNHNS, CDR2 SASEGT. CDR3 length equals 14 residues. In DNA form, the CDR3 reads TGTGCCAGCAGTGTACAGGGGGATAATCAGCCCCAGCATTTT. This codes for CASSVQGDNQPQHF.

The V call is TRBV27, the J call TRBJ2-3; D uncertain. The germline V gene encodes CDR1 MNHEY and CDR2 SMNVEV (reference sequence). The CDR3 is 15 residues long. V lost 3 bases and J lost 0, with 10 bases in between. This CDR3 reads CASSFYERSTDTQYF. The CDR3 DNA sequence: TGTGCCAGCAGTTTCTACGAACGGAGCACAGATACGCAGTATTTT.

The rearrangement joins TRBV27 to TRBJ1-1; TRBD1 matches 7 bases. V trimming: 5 bases; J trimming: 4 bases; junction bases outside the gene matches: 7. This CDR3 spans 14 amino acids. In germline, CDR1 is MNHEY, CDR2 SMNVEV (reference sequence). DNA for the CDR3: TGTGCCAGCAGTGTTTACAGGGGCGGCACTGAAGCTTTCTTT. Its protein is CASSVYRGGTEAFF.

This clonotype was recorded a few times. The chain joins TRBV11-2 to TRBJ2-7; the match to TRBD2 covers 8 bases. J was trimmed by 5 bases and V by 5 bases; bases with no gene match: 11. This CDR3 is 15 amino acids long. The germline CDR1 and CDR2 sequences are SGHAT and FQNNGV. The CDR3 region is CASSPGGGTSHEQYF. CDR3 bases: TGTGCCAGCAGCCCCGGGGGGGGAACATCCCACGAGCAGTACTTC.

The chain links TRBV13 to TRBJ2-7; 7 bases line up with TRBD2. Germline V gene lookup returns CDR1 PRHDT and CDR2 FYEKMQ (reference sequence). The ends lost 7 bases at V and 5 bases at J; junction bases unmatched: 14. The length of the CDR3 is 15 residues. The CDR3 region has the DNA TGTGCCAGCACCCCACGGGCGGGGGAAACCGACGAGCAGTACTTC. This codes for CASTPRAGETDEQYF.

This chain uses TRBV12-3 or TRBV12-4 with TRBJ1-5; 7 bases agree with TRBD1. Trimming cost V 1 base and J 2 bases; bases outside gene matches: 8. The CDR3 length is 17 residues. This CDR3 reads CASSLEGEGAGNQPQHF. The CDR3 bases are TGTGCCAGCAGTTTAGAGGGTGAGGGGGCGGGCAATCAGCCCCAGCATTTT.

This chain joins TRBV7-9 and TRBJ2-3; tentative D call: TRBD2 (6 bases). Deletions cut 9 bases from V and 3 bases from J, with 16 bases between. The V gene's germline CDR1 is SEHNR and CDR2 FQNEAQ (reference sequence). The CDR3 is 14 residues long. CDR3 sequence (DNA): TGTGCCAGTTTAATAGCGGTTGAAACAGATACGCAGTATTTT. This encodes CASLIAVETDTQYF.